What follows describes a single T cell receptor (beta chain). This sample was included in a study of T cell clonotyping in hematopoietic cell transplantation. Germline V gene data show CDR1 as SQVTM and CDR2 as ANQGSEA. V dropped 6 bases and J dropped 3 bases, with 18 bases sitting between them. This CDR3 has 15 residues. Assay used: immunoSEQ multiplex PCR; TCRdb lists only in-frame clones, some missing. The repertoire includes some 30,000 clones, 70% to 80% of them detected once, and less than 7.5% sits in the top ten. Time point meaning: recipient sample about 28 days before transplant, after cytoreduction.

The clonotype was recovered from a woman younger than 45 with chronic myeloid leukemia. Some clones in this sample may be carry-over from other donors' samples. The chain recombines TRBV29-1 with TRBJ2-1; D is uncertain. Here the sequenced sample was peripheral blood mononuclear cells, taken before stem cell transplant. The CDR3 nucleotides read TGCAGCGTACCTAAGATGAGTACAGTCTACAATGAGCAGTTCTTC. Amino acids: CSVPKMSTVYNEQFF.